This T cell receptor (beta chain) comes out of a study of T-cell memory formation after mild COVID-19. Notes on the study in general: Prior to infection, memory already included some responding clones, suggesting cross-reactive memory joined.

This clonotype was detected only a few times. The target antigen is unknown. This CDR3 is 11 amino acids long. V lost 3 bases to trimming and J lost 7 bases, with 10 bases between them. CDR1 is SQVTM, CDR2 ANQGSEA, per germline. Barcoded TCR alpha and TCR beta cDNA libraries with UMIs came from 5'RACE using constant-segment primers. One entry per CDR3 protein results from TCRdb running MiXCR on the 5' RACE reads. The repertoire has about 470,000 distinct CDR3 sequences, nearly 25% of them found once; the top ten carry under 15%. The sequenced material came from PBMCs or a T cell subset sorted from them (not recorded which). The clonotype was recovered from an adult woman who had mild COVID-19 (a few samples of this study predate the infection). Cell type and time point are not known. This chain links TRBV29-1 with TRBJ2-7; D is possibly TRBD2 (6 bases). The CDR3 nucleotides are TGCAGCGTTGAGGAGGGCGGGGAGCAGTACTTC. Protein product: CSVEEGGEQYF.